These 5 T cell receptor beta chains originate from one sample sequenced in a study of T cell clones after liver transplantation. Clones were read by immunoSEQ multiplex PCR, and TCRdb kept only the in-frame ones, dropping some. Of under 60,000 clones in the sample, more than 70% are singletons; the top ten hold over 8%. Here the sequenced sample was CD4+ T cells from blood, taken at the 22-month timepoint. The receptors were sampled from a human patient who received a liver transplant. Some T cells may possibly be graft donor cells.

The V gene is TRBV25-1, the J gene TRBJ2-3, with 9 bases fitting TRBD2. Germline V gene data show CDR1 as MGHDK and CDR2 as SYGVNS. Germline trimming cut 5 bases from V and 3 bases from J; bases unmatched to any gene: 3. This CDR3 comprises 14 residues. CDR3 sequence (DNA): TGTGCCAGCAGTATCAGCGGGGGGACAGATACGCAGTATTTT. Translated: CASSISGGTDTQYF.

This clone was counted once. This rearrangement joins TRBV4-1 to TRBJ1-5, with D possibly TRBD1 on 5 matching bases. V lost 1 base, J lost 2 bases, and 12 bases lay in between. This CDR3 region has 16 residues. CDR1 is MGHRA and CDR2 is YSYEKL in the germline V gene. The CDR3 loop reads CASSQVGGVGNQPQHF. CDR3 bases: TGCGCCAGCAGCCAAGTGGGGGGGGTGGGCAATCAGCCCCAGCATTTT.

Regarding this clone: At the DNA level, this CDR3 is encoded by other sequences in the same sample as well. The rearrangement joins TRBV7-2 to TRBJ1-3; 7 positions match TRBD1. V lost 5 bases to trimming and J lost 4 bases; unmatched junction nucleotides: 5. The CDR3 sequence is 14 residues long. Germline assignment: CDR1 SGHTA and CDR2 FQGNSA. CDR3 bases: TGTGCCAGCAGCCTTGGGACAGTCGGAAACACCATATATTTT. It codes for CASSLGTVGNTIYF.

V gene TRBV20-1 combines with J gene TRBJ2-1; unclear D gene. The CDR3 extends over 11 amino acids. V was shortened by 4 bases and J by 7 bases, with 8 bases between the two germline ends. The V gene's germline CDR1 is DFQATT and CDR2 SNEGSKA (reference sequence). CDR3 residues: CSAKYQNEQFF. Here the CDR3 DNA reads TGCAGTGCTAAGTATCAGAATGAGCAGTTCTTC.

The CDR3 nucleotides are TGTGCCAGCAGTGAGGACAGCCCTAGGTACTTC. Translated, it gives CASSEDSPRYF. The gene calls are TRBV6-1 and TRBJ2-7, with a weak D call TRBD1 (6 bases). The germline V gene has CDR1 MNHNS and CDR2 SASEGT. The CDR3 runs 11 residues. Trimming removed 3 bases from V and 12 bases from J, with 12 bases in between.